This T cell receptor beta chain comes out of a study of molecular identifiers for immune sequencing clone quantification. Methods described previously, with TCR primers listed, were used for bulk TCR libraries. One entry per CDR3 protein results from TCRdb running MiXCR on the PCR reads. The sample lists over 550,000 distinct CDR3 sequences, about 25% seen once, with 0.78% in the top ten. The CDR3 length is 15 residues. The V end was cut by 4 bases, the J end by 6 bases, with 19 bases between. Germline lookup yields CDR1 SGHNT and CDR2 YYREEE (reference sequence). The chain is built from TRBV5-4 and TRBJ1-2, with unresolved D. This clonotype originated in a human donor in good health. Some libraries in this study had Jurkat cell RNA spiked in. What was sequenced was naive CD8+ T cells from blood, with Jurkat cell RNA spiked in. Subset in this sample: FACS-sorted CD8+CD4-CCR7+CD45RA+ naive T cells. The CDR3 DNA follows: TGTGCCAGCAGCGTGAGGGTAGAGGGTCGGGATGGCTACACCTTC. The encoded protein is CASSVRVEGRDGYTF. The entire variable domain, with the rest obtained from reference TRBV5-4 and TRBJ1-2, is as follows: ETGVTQSPTHLIKTRGQQVTLRCSSQSGHNTVSWYQQALGQGPQFIFQYYREEENGRGNFPPRFSGLQFPNYSSELNVNALELDDSALYLCASSVRVEGRDGYTFGSGTRLTVV.